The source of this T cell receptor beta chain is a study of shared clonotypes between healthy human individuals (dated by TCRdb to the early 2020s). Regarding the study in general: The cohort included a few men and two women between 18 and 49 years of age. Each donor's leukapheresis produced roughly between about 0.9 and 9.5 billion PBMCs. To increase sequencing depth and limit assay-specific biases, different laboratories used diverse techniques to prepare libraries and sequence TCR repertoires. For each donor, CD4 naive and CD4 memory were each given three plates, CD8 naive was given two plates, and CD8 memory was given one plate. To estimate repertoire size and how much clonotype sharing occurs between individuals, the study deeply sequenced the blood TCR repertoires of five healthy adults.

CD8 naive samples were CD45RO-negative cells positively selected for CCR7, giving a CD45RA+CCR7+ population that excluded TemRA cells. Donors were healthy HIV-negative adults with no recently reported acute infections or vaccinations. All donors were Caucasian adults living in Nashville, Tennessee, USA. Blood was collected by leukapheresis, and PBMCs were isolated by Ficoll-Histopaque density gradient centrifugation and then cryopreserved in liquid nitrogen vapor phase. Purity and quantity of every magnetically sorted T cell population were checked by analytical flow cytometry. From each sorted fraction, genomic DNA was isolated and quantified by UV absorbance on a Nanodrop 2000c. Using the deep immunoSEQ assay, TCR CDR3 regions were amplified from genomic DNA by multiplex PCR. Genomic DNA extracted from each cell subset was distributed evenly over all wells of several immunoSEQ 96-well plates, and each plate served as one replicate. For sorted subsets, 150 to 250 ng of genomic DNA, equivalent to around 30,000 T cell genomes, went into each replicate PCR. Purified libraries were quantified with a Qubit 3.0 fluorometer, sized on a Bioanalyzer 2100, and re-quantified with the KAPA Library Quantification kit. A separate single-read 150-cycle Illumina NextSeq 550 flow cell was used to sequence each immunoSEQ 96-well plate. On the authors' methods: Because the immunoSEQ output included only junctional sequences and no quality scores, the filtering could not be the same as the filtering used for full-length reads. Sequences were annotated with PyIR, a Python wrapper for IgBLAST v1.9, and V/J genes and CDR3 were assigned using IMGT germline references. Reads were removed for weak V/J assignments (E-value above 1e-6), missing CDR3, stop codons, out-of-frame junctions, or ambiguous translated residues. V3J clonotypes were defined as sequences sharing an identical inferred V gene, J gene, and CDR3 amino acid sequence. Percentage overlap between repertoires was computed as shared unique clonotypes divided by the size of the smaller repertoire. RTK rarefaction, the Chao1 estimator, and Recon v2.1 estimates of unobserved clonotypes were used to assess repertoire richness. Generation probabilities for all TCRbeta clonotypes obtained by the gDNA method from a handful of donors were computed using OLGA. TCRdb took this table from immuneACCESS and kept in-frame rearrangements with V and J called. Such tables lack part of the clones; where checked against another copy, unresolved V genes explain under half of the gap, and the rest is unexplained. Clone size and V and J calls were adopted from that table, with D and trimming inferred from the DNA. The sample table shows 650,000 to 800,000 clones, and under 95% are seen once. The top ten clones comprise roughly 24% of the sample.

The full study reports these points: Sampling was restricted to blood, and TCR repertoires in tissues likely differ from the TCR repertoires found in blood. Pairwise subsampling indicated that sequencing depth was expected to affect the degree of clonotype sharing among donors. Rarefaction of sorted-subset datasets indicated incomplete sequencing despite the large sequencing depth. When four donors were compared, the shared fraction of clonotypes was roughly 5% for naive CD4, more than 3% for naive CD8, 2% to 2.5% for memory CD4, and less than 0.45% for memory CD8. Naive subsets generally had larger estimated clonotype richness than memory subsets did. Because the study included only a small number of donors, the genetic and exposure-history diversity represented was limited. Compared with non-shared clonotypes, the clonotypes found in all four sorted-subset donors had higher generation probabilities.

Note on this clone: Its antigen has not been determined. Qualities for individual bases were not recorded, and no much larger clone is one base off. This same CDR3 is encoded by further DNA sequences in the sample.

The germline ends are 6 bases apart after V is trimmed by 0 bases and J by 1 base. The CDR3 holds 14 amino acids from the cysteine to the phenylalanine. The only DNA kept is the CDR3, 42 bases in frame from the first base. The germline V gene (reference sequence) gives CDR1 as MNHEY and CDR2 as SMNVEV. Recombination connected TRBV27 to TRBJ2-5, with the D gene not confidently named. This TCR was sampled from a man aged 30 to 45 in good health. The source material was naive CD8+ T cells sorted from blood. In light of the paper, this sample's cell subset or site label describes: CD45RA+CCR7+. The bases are TGTGCCAGCAGTTTATCGGGGTTCCAAGAGACCCAGTACTTC. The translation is CASSLSGFQETQYF.